Following are 24 T cell receptor beta chains from one sample sequenced in a study of T cell repertoires in cytomegalovirus infection. MiXCR, run by TCRdb on the reads, gives a single entry per CDR3 protein. The sample consists of over 300,000 distinct CDR3 sequences, roughly 17% of them appearing once. The sample consisted of PBMCs. The receptors shown here come from a human donor in good health (CMV status not recorded). Some clones in this sample may be carry-over from other donors' samples.

The sample holds many counts of this clonotype. The CDR3 protein is CASSLEVAFQPQHF. The CDR3 coding sequence is TGTGCCAGCAGCTTGGAGGTCGCCTTCCAGCCCCAGCATTTT. The chain links TRBV5-5 to TRBJ1-5; D is uncertain. Looked up from germline, CDR1 is SGHKS and CDR2 is YYEKEE (reference sequence). Trimming cost V 0 bases and J 7 bases, with 11 bases left between them. This CDR3 comprises 14 residues.

This clonotype has ten or more counts. V is TRBV7-2 and J is TRBJ2-3, with D possibly TRBD2 on 5 matching bases. This CDR3 region has 12 residues. The V end was cut by 5 bases, the J end by 9 bases, with 12 bases between. The germline gives CDR1 SGHTA, CDR2 FQGNSA. The DNA for the CDR3 is TGTGCCAGCAGCCAAGCCCGAGGGACGCAGTATTTT. Translating gives CASSQARGTQYF.

This clonotype has a handful of counts. This chain connects TRBV13 to TRBJ1-6; a possible D gene is TRBD1 (6 bases). Trimming pared 3 bases from V and 0 bases from J, leaving 9 bases between. The CDR3 covers 16 residues. Per germline, CDR1 PRHDT and CDR2 FYEKMQ (reference sequence). CDR3 nucleotides: TGTGCCAGCAGCTTGAGGGGGAGCTCCTATAATTCACCCCTCCACTTT. This encodes CASSLRGSSYNSPLHF.

In its sample, this clonotype was seen a few times. The chain employs TRBV9 and TRBJ2-7; 10 bases map to TRBD1. Germline V gene sequence: CDR1 SGDLS, CDR2 YYNGEE. The CDR3 has 15 amino acids. Losses at the gene ends were 3 bases for V and 3 bases for J; bases not matched to a gene: 6. The CDR3 loop is CASSAGQGTHYEQYF. DNA of the CDR3: TGTGCCAGCAGCGCGGGACAGGGGACGCACTACGAGCAGTACTTC.

J is TRBJ2-1 and V is TRBV6-2 or TRBV6-3; TRBD2 aligns across 12 bases. V lost 4 bases, J lost 12 bases, and 7 bases stayed unmatched. Germline loops: CDR1 MNHEY, CDR2 SVGEGT. The CDR3 has 14 residues. CDR3 sequence (DNA): TGTGCCAGCAGTTGGAGGACTAGCGGGGTACCGCAGTTCTTC. Protein: CASSWRTSGVPQFF.

The gene calls are TRBV28 and TRBJ1-4, with TRBD1 matching over 11 bases. Trimming cost V 6 bases and J 5 bases; bases outside gene matches: 8. CDR3 size: 16 residues. Germline V gene sequence: CDR1 MDHEN, CDR2 SYDVKM. The CDR3 region has the DNA TGTGCCAGCAGCACTGGGACAGGGGGACCGAATGAAAAACTGTTTTTT. Protein sequence: CASSTGTGGPNEKLFF.

The CDR3 coding sequence is TGTGCCAGCAGTTTATTCACGCCCGGGGAGGGGGCGCGTTATGGCTACACCTTC. Its protein is CASSLFTPGEGARYGYTF. V gene TRBV28 combines with J gene TRBJ1-2; 7 bases are shared with TRBD1. Germline assignment: CDR1 MDHEN and CDR2 SYDVKM. This CDR3 has 18 residues. After removal of 1 base from V and 5 bases from J, the junction contained 16 bases not matched to a gene.

The rearrangement links TRBV18 to TRBJ1-1; unclear D gene. Trimming stripped 2 bases from V and 3 bases from J, with 16 bases between. The CDR3 is 16 amino acids. The V gene's germline CDR1 is KGHSH and CDR2 LQKENI. As DNA, the CDR3 is TGTGCCAGCTCACCAACGGAGGAGGGAGGGTACACTGAAGCTTTCTTT. Residues: CASSPTEEGGYTEAFF.

Many counts were recorded for this clonotype. One end of the junction varies from germline; a read error may be responsible. The V and J genes are TRBV10-3 and TRBJ2-6; 10 nucleotides line up with TRBD1. This CDR3 region has 16 residues. Per the germline V gene, CDR1 is ENHRY and CDR2 is SYGVKD. The DNA for the CDR3 is TGTGCCATCGGTGACAGGGGGCTAGGAGGGGCCAACGTCCTGACTTTC. Translated, it gives CAIGDRGLGGANVLTF.

In its sample, this clonotype was seen once. A clone one base away is much larger, so this may be a read error. The V call is TRBV12-3 or TRBV12-4, the J call TRBJ1-1, with 8 bases that match TRBD1. CDR3 size: 14 residues. This chain's CDR3 is CASSIATGGTEAFF. CDR3 DNA sequence: TGTGCCAGCAGTATAGCTACAGGGGGCACTGAAGCTTTCTTT.

This clonotype was recorded a few times. V and J are TRBV4-1 and TRBJ1-5, with a possible D match to TRBD1 (5 bases). The ends were cut back, 0 bases at V and 1 base at J, with 13 bases in the middle. Germline CDR1 MGHRA, CDR2 YSYEKL. The CDR3 is 17 residues long. In DNA, the CDR3 is TGCGCCAGCAGCCAAGATCTACGGGGGAACAGCAATCAGCCCCAGCATTTT. Translated, it gives CASSQDLRGNSNQPQHF.

V usage is TRBV5-4 and J usage is TRBJ2-7; D ambiguous. Trimming took 4 bases from V and 2 from J, leaving 16 bases between them. Germline CDR1 and CDR2: SGHNT and YYREEE (reference sequence). The CDR3 length is 15 residues. This CDR3 is CASSPRNGRPYEQYF. The CDR3 region has the DNA TGTGCCAGCAGCCCAAGAAATGGACGGCCCTACGAGCAGTACTTC. The full variable domain, its missing parts supplied by reference TRBV5-4 and TRBJ2-7, is ETGVTQSPTHLIKTRGQQVTLRCSSQSGHNTVSWYQQALGQGPQFIFQYYREEENGRGNFPPRFSGLQFPNYSSELNVNALELDDSALYLCASSPRNGRPYEQYFGPGTRLTVT.

This clonotype was counted at least ten times. The genes are TRBV12-3 or TRBV12-4 and TRBJ1-5, with 12 bases aligning to TRBD1. V trimming: 1 base; J trimming: 6 bases; junction bases outside the gene matches: 4. The CDR3 length is 16 residues. In DNA form, the CDR3 reads TGTGCCAGCAGTTTAGGGGACAGGGGGCTTCTTCAGCCCCAGCATTTT. Its translation: CASSLGDRGLLQPQHF.

This clonotype was detected a few times. The chain combines TRBV5-6 with TRBJ2-7, with 13 bases fitting TRBD2. The CDR3 spans 17 residues. After removal of 4 bases from V and 2 bases from J, the junction contained 9 bases not matched to a gene. Germline V gene sequence: CDR1 SGHDT, CDR2 YYEEEE. In DNA, the CDR3 is TGTGCCAGCAGCGCCTCCGGGACTAGCGGGGTAACCTACGAGCAGTACTTC. Protein product: CASSASGTSGVTYEQYF.

At least ten counts were recorded for this clonotype. This chain joins TRBV7-2 and TRBJ2-3; TRBD2 is a possible D gene (6 bases). Germline lookup yields CDR1 SGHTA and CDR2 FQGNSA. V lost 5 bases, J lost 0 bases, and 12 bases lay in between. This CDR3 contains 15 residues. The CDR3 is CASSQGAGSTDTQYF. CDR3 in DNA: TGTGCCAGCAGCCAAGGGGCGGGGAGCACAGATACGCAGTATTTT.

This clonotype was seen ten or more times. The chain employs TRBV6-2 or TRBV6-3 and TRBJ2-1; D uncertain. Germline V gives CDR1 MNHEY, CDR2 SVGEGT. The V and J ends lost 2 bases and 4 bases respectively, with 6 bases between them. This CDR3 contains 13 residues. CDR3 residues: CASSYKEYNEQFF. The CDR3 nucleotides read TGTGCCAGCAGTTACAAGGAATACAATGAGCAGTTCTTC.

J is TRBJ1-1 and V is TRBV20-1; D is possibly TRBD1 (5 bases). The germline V gene encodes CDR1 DFQATT and CDR2 SNEGSKA (reference sequence). The CDR3 loop spans 14 amino acids. The V end was cut by 6 bases, the J end by 3 bases, with 17 bases between. The CDR3 protein is CSAVTARLYTEAFF. DNA of the CDR3: TGCAGTGCAGTGACAGCGAGGCTTTACACTGAAGCTTTCTTT.

The V gene is TRBV4-2, the J gene TRBJ1-4; D call uncertain. The CDR3 runs to 16 residues. Trimming pared 4 bases from V and 0 bases from J, leaving 12 bases between. Germline CDR1 reads LGHNA; CDR2 reads YNFKEQ. The DNA for the CDR3 is TGTGCCAGCAGCCCCGACATGGGGTCAACTAATGAAAAACTGTTTTTT. Amino acids: CASSPDMGSTNEKLFF.

This clonotype was counted at least ten times. This chain joins TRBV4-1 and TRBJ2-1; TRBD2 aligns across 10 bases. The germline gives CDR1 MGHRA, CDR2 YSYEKL. V lost 0 bases, J lost 4 bases, and 3 bases stayed unmatched. This CDR3 has 16 amino acids. This CDR3 is CASSQDSGGHYNEQFF. CDR3 coding DNA: TGCGCCAGCAGCCAAGATAGCGGGGGGCATTACAATGAGCAGTTCTTC.

This clonotype has only a few counts. The chain uses TRBV7-2 and TRBJ1-2; TRBD1 agrees at 12 bases. The CDR3 sequence is 17 residues long. Germline V gene lookup returns CDR1 SGHTA and CDR2 FQGNSA. V gave up 5 bases and J gave up 3 bases; unmatched junction bases: 10. DNA for the CDR3: TGTGCCAGCAGCCCGGGACAGGGGGCGCTTCCGGACTATGGCTACACCTTC. It is translated as CASSPGQGALPDYGYTF.

This clonotype was observed many times. The genes are TRBV7-2 and TRBJ2-3; D may match TRBD1 or TRBD2 (5 bases each). The germline V and J ends were trimmed by 1 base and 4 bases, with 12 bases remaining between them. The CDR3 contains 15 residues. Germline V gives CDR1 SGHTA, CDR2 FQGNSA. The CDR3 nucleotides are TGTGCCAGCAGCTTAGTTGGGGGTAACGCAGATACGCAGTATTTT. This gives the protein CASSLVGGNADTQYF.

The chain employs TRBV20-1 and TRBJ2-7, with D unclear. Trimming left V 3 bases short and J 0 bases short, with 12 bases between. CDR1 DFQATT and CDR2 SNEGSKA come from the germline V gene (reference sequence). CDR3 size: 14 residues. The CDR3 reads CSASGGSGSYEQYF. CDR3 nucleotide sequence: TGCAGTGCTAGTGGCGGCTCAGGCTCCTACGAGCAGTACTTC.

This clonotype appeared many times. The V and J genes are TRBV12-3 or TRBV12-4 and TRBJ2-7, with D possibly called TRBD1 or TRBD2 (5 bases each). V was clipped by 8 bases and J by 2 bases, with 13 bases between them. The CDR3 sequence is 13 residues long. The CDR3 spells CASGGESAYEQYF. DNA of the CDR3: TGTGCCAGCGGGGGTGAGAGCGCCTACGAGCAGTACTTC.

In this sample, this clonotype turned up many times. The chain couples TRBV7-2 to TRBJ2-2; 7 bases line up with TRBD1. The CDR3 covers 14 residues. CDR1 is SGHTA and CDR2 is FQGNSA in the germline V gene. With V trimmed by 4 bases and J by 1 base, 0 bases remained unmatched. The CDR3 nucleotides are TGTGCCAGCAGCTGGGACAGGAACACCGGGGAGCTGTTTTTT. It codes for CASSWDRNTGELFF. Looking up the rest from reference TRBV7-2 and TRBJ2-2 gives the full variable domain: GAGVSQSPSNKVTEKGKDVELRCDPISGHTALYWYRQSLGQGLEFLIYFQGNSAPDKSGLPSDRFSAERTGGSVSTLTIQRTQQEDSAVYLCASSWDRNTGELFFGEGSRLTVL.